A single TCR beta chain is shown here with its context. The CDR3 covers 14 residues. Germline CDR1 LGHDT, CDR2 YNNKEL (reference sequence). V was clipped by 3 bases and J by 5 bases, with 13 bases between them. This record belongs to a study of blood T cell repertoires in COVID-19. For the study at large: Both acute and convalescent COVID-19 samples were obtained from the United States, Italy and Spain. Sources were T cells, B-cell-depleted T cells, or PBMCs; the material itself was cDNA or gDNA.

Profiled with immunoSEQ multiplex PCR; TCRdb holds only in-frame clones, not every one. The sample carries hundreds of thousands of clones, more than 75% recorded once. The chain employs TRBV3-1 (or the pseudogene TRBV3-2) and TRBJ2-5, with D possibly TRBD1 on 6 matching bases. Sequenced sample: peripheral blood. This clonotype was obtained from a woman in her thirties who had recovered from COVID-19. CDR3 sequence reads: CASSHRGPSETQYF. The CDR3 region has the DNA TGTGCCAGCAGCCACAGGGGCCCCTCGGAGACCCAGTACTTC.